This TCR beta chain was retrieved from a study of T cell responses to AZD1222 COVID-19 vaccine. Clones were sequenced by immunoSEQ multiplex PCR, and TCRdb holds only the in-frame ones, with some missing. This sample yields approximately 120,000 clones, of which more than 70% are seen a single time; roughly 4.4% belongs to the top ten. Germline CDR1 is SGHNT and CDR2 is YENEEA. With 4 bases removed from V and 2 bases from J, the gap between germline ends came to 8 bases. CDR3 length: 13 amino acids. Both about-4-week and about-12-week second-dose recipients were combined. The origin of this receptor is an adult who received the AZD1222 COVID-19 vaccine. This specimen consisted of peripheral blood, obtained 28 days after the second AZD1222 dose. The chain combines TRBV11-3 with TRBJ1-1, with D uncertain. This CDR3 reads CASSSPRNTEAFF. In nucleotides, the CDR3 is TGTGCCAGCAGCTCCCCTCGAAACACTGAAGCTTTCTTT.